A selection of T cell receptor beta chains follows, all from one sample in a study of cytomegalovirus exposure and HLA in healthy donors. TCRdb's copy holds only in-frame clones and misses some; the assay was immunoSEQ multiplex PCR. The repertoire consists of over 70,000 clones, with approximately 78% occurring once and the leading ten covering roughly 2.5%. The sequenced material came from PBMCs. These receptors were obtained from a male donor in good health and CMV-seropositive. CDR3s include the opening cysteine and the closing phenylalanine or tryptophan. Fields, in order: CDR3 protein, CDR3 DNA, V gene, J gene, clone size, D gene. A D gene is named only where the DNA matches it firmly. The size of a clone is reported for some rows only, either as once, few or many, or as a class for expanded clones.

cdr3_aa: CASTRDRFQETQYF
cdr3_nt: TGTGCCAGCACCCGGGACAGGTTCCAAGAGACCCAGTACTTC
v_call: TRBV2
j_call: TRBJ2-5
clone_size: -
d_call: TRBD1

cdr3_aa: CASSVDYRPYEQYF
cdr3_nt: TGTGCCAGCAGCGTAGATTACAGGCCCTACGAGCAGTACTTC
v_call: TRBV9
j_call: TRBJ2-7
clone_size: -
d_call: -

cdr3_aa: CASSFVGQEIYGYTF
cdr3_nt: TGTGCCAGCAGCTTTGTCGGACAGGAGATCTATGGCTACACCTTC
v_call: TRBV7-9
j_call: TRBJ1-2
clone_size: many
d_call: TRBD1

cdr3_aa: CASTPFGGSETQYF
cdr3_nt: TGTGCCAGCACCCCTTTCGGGGGATCGGAGACCCAGTACTTC
v_call: TRBV28
j_call: TRBJ2-5
clone_size: -
d_call: -

cdr3_aa: CAISDIGNQPQHF
cdr3_nt: TGTGCCATCAGTGATATCGGCAATCAGCCCCAGCATTTT
v_call: TRBV10-3
j_call: TRBJ1-5
clone_size: few
d_call: -

cdr3_aa: CASSERLAGYNEQFF
cdr3_nt: TGTGCCAGCAGTGAAAGGCTAGCGGGGTACAATGAGCAGTTCTTC
v_call: TRBV2
j_call: TRBJ2-1
clone_size: -
d_call: TRBD2

cdr3_aa: CASSLAVGFGRDNTEAFF
cdr3_nt: TGTGCCAGCAGCTTAGCAGTCGGTTTTGGGAGGGATAACACTGAAGCTTTCTTT
v_call: TRBV7-9
j_call: TRBJ1-1
clone_size: -
d_call: -

cdr3_aa: CASSKIRDRVLANEKLFF
cdr3_nt: TGTGCCAGCAGTAAAATCCGGGACAGAGTACTGGCTAATGAAAAACTGTTTTTT
v_call: TRBV2
j_call: TRBJ1-4
clone_size: -
d_call: TRBD1

cdr3_aa: CASSLAGTTYEQYF
cdr3_nt: TGTGCCAGTAGTTTAGCGGGTACAACCTACGAGCAGTACTTC
v_call: TRBV19
j_call: TRBJ2-7
clone_size: -
d_call: TRBD2

cdr3_aa: CASSLGVGNEQFF
cdr3_nt: TGTGCCAGCAGCTTAGGGGTCGGGAATGAGCAGTTCTTC
v_call: TRBV13
j_call: TRBJ2-1
clone_size: -
d_call: -

cdr3_aa: CASRQTNGITYNEQFF
cdr3_nt: TGTGCAAGTCGCCAGACCAACGGGATCACCTACAATGAGCAGTTCTTC
v_call: TRBV12-2
j_call: TRBJ2-1
clone_size: -
d_call: -

cdr3_aa: CASSLRGWGTNEILFF
cdr3_nt: TGTGCCAGCAGCCTGAGGGGTTGGGGGACTAATGAAATACTGTTTTTT
v_call: TRBV7-9
j_call: TRBJ1-4
clone_size: -
d_call: -

cdr3_aa: CASNPLTSVYEQYF
cdr3_nt: TGCGCCAGCAACCCGCTGACAAGTGTCTACGAGCAGTACTTC
v_call: TRBV10-2
j_call: TRBJ2-7
clone_size: -
d_call: -

cdr3_aa: CASSPLPPGFVGMAQHF
cdr3_nt: TGTGCCAGTAGTCCGCTCCCACCAGGGTTTGTGGGAATGGCCCAGCATTTT
v_call: TRBV19
j_call: TRBJ1-5
clone_size: -
d_call: -

cdr3_aa: CASNGTPLFETQYF
cdr3_nt: TGTGCCAGCAATGGGACACCCTTGTTTGAGACCCAGTACTTC
v_call: TRBV28
j_call: TRBJ2-5
clone_size: -
d_call: -

cdr3_aa: CASSPQTEAFF
cdr3_nt: TGTGCCAGCAGCCCACAGACTGAAGCTTTCTTT
v_call: TRBV7-9
j_call: TRBJ1-1
clone_size: few
d_call: -

cdr3_aa: CASSLGGGRNTIYF
cdr3_nt: TGTGCCAGCAGCCTCGGGGGGGGACGAAACACCATATATTTT
v_call: TRBV5-4
j_call: TRBJ1-3
clone_size: -
d_call: -

cdr3_aa: CASSQNPTGFPEAFF
cdr3_nt: TGTGCCAGTAGCCAAAACCCCACAGGGTTCCCTGAAGCTTTCTTT
v_call: TRBV19
j_call: TRBJ1-1
clone_size: -
d_call: -

cdr3_aa: CASSLVEGEAFF
cdr3_nt: TGCGCCAGCAGCTTGGTGGAGGGTGAAGCTTTCTTT
v_call: TRBV5-1
j_call: TRBJ1-1
clone_size: -
d_call: -